This T cell receptor beta chain came from a study of cytomegalovirus exposure and HLA in healthy donors. Points from the study as a whole: Per a later analysis, HLA-associated TCR beta chains showed more clonal expansion than other, equally common TCR beta chains. The classifier, whose performance was assessed in both the original and validation cohorts, reportedly diagnosed cytomegalovirus status with high specificity and sensitivity.

From germline, CDR1 is SGHTA and CDR2 FQGNSA. This CDR3 is 16 amino acids long. J was trimmed by 5 bases and V by 3 bases; bases with no gene match: 6. Use of 60 Vbeta and 13 Jbeta primers characterized the PCR. TCRdb's table, derived via immunoSEQ multiplex PCR, lists solely in-frame clones and lacks some. The sample holds approximately 140,000 clones, over 60% seen once. Concerning this clone: Its antigen is as yet unknown.

The origin of this receptor is a human donor in good health. The J gene is TRBJ1-6, the V gene TRBV7-2; 8 bases fit TRBD1. Material for sequencing was PBMCs. This CDR3 reads CASSFRTGTNNSPLHF. DNA of the CDR3: TGTGCCAGCAGCTTTCGGACAGGGACCAATAATTCACCCCTCCACTTT.